Here is one T cell receptor beta chain with its context. Its antigen is currently unknown. Assay used: immunoSEQ multiplex PCR; TCRdb lists only in-frame clones, some missing. The sample lists about 120,000 clones; roughly 87% were seen once. These data belong to a study of T cell responses to AZD1222 COVID-19 vaccine. Study-wide points: Baseline antibody screening turned up just a handful of seropositive AZD1222 recipients. Vaccination with two AZD1222 doses was followed by a rise in Spike-specific TCR breadth and depth.

Pooling was applied to second doses at about 4 or about 12 weeks. The sequence came from an adult who received the AZD1222 COVID-19 vaccine. This specimen consisted of peripheral blood, obtained 28 days after the second AZD1222 dose.

In DNA, the CDR3 is TGTGCCAGCAGCCAAGATCGGGGGTTCTCCAATGGCTACACCTTC. Translated: CASSQDRGFSNGYTF. The chain joins TRBV3-1 (or the pseudogene TRBV3-2) to TRBJ1-2; tentative D call: TRBD1 (5 bases). Germline V lookup: CDR1 LGHDT, CDR2 YNNKEL (reference sequence). The CDR3 spans 15 residues. V gave up 0 bases and J gave up 6 bases, with 14 bases separating them.